This entry describes one T cell receptor (beta chain). The antigen remains undetermined. The data were taken from a study of shared clonotypes between healthy human individuals. Study results and limitations: Between a handful of donors, naive CD4 clonotypes were shared at a level of roughly 5.5%.

Positive CCR7 selection of CD45RO-negative cells yielded the naive CD8 cells, and terminally differentiated effector memory CD45RA+ cells were excluded. On sorted subsets, replicate PCRs used 200 ng DNA, or approximately 33,000 T cell genomes. Produced via immunoSEQ multiplex PCR; TCRdb's table is partial and in-frame only. The sample consists of around 2,000,000 clones, around 93% of them appearing once. This clonotype was sampled from a man aged 18-30 years in good health. Some clones in this sample may be carry-over from other donors' samples. Source material: naive CD8+ T cells from PBMCs.

The CDR3 nucleotides are TGTGCCAGCTCACCCGGTGGGGACCAGTACTTC. Translating it yields CASSPGGDQYF. V is TRBV18 and J is TRBJ2-5; no clear D gene. V lost 3 bases, J lost 10 bases, and 9 bases lay in between. This CDR3 region has 11 residues. Per the germline V gene, CDR1 is KGHSH and CDR2 is LQKENI.